This T cell receptor (beta chain) was recorded in a study of T cell changes during pregnancy in multiple sclerosis. Data came from immunoSEQ multiplex PCR; TCRdb stores just in-frame clones and leaves some out. The sample lists under 130,000 clones; roughly nine tenths were seen once. Germline CDR1 and CDR2: LNHDA and SQIVND (reference sequence). The CDR3 covers 12 residues. Trimming took off 5 bases at V and 11 bases at J, with 15 bases between the two ends. The chain has TRBV19 and TRBJ1-1, with unresolved D. The source is a female donor with multiple sclerosis, enrolled in a pregnancy study. Sequenced material: peripheral blood, taken after pregnancy. CDR3 loop: CASSSTGDEAFF. CDR3 sequence (DNA): TGTGCCAGTAGTTCAACCGGAGATGAGGCTTTCTTT. Combining the CDR3 with reference TRBV19 and TRBJ1-1 gives the whole variable domain DGGITQSPKYLFRKEGQNVTLSCEQNLNHDAMYWYRQDPGQGLRLIYYSQIVNDFQKGDIAEGYSVSREKKESFPLTVTSAQKNPTAFYLCASSSTGDEAFFGQGTRLTVV.